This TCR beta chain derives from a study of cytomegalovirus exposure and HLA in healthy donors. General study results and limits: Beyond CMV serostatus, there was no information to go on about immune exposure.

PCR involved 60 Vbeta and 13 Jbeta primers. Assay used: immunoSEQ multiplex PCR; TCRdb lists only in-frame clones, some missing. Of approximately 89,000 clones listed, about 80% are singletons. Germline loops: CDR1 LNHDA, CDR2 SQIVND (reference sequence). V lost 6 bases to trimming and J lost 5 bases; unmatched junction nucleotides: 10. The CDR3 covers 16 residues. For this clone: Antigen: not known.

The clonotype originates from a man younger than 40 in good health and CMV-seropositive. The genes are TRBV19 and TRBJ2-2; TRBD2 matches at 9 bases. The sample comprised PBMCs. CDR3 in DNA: TGTGCCAGTAGAGCCTTACTAGCGGGCGGTACCGGGGAGCTGTTTTTT. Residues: CASRALLAGGTGELFF. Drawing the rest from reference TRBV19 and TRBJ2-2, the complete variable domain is DGGITQSPKYLFRKEGQNVTLSCEQNLNHDAMYWYRQDPGQGLRLIYYSQIVNDFQKGDIAEGYSVSREKKESFPLTVTSAQKNPTAFYLCASRALLAGGTGELFFGEGSRLTVL.